The TCR beta chain described here comes from a study of shared clonotypes between healthy human individuals. Study-level results: In a few donors, around 5% of naive CD4 clonotypes appeared in common. Represented diversity, genetic and exposure-history alike, was limited by few donors. Rarefaction showed sorted-subset sequencing was incomplete despite large depth.

Comments on this clone: Its antigen is currently unknown.

Some clones are missing from TCRdb's copy, which holds only in-frame ones; the method was immunoSEQ multiplex PCR. The sample lists 2,500,000 or so clones, over 85% occurring once. After removal of 0 bases from V and 2 bases from J, the junction contained 5 bases not matched to a gene. Germline V gene data show CDR1 as SGHVS and CDR2 as FQNEAQ. The CDR3 length is 16 residues. Sequenced: naive CD4+ T cells from PBMCs. Specified subset: CD45RA+ positively selected. The sequence derives from a man between 18 and 29 years old in good health. Some clones in this sample may be carry-over from other donors' samples. This chain joins TRBV7-8 and TRBJ2-3, with 7 nucleotides matching TRBD1. The DNA for the CDR3 is TGTGCCAGCAGCTTAGCGACAGGGCCCCCCACAGATACGCAGTATTTT. This translates into CASSLATGPPTDTQYF.